This T cell receptor beta chain was found in a study of T cell repertoires in ileal Crohn's disease. Generated by immunoSEQ multiplex PCR, the TCRdb table keeps only in-frame clones and is missing some. The data show a few thousand clones, with about 80% seen just once and 7% held by the top ten. This CDR3 comprises 15 residues. CDR1 and CDR2 from the germline V gene are SGHNT and YENEEA. V shed 6 bases, J shed 4 bases, and the junction held 8 bases outside the gene matches. The chain couples TRBV11-3 to TRBJ2-1; 8 bases map to TRBD2. The material sequenced was ileal tissue. The clonotype originates from an adult with Crohn's disease. CDR3 sequence reads: CASSSLAGLYNEQFF. In DNA form, the CDR3 reads TGTGCCAGCAGTTCGCTAGCGGGCCTTTACAATGAGCAGTTCTTC. Combining the CDR3 with reference TRBV11-3 and TRBJ2-1 gives the whole variable domain EAGVVQSPRYKIIEKKQPVAFWCNPISGHNTLYWYLQNLGQGPELLIRYENEEAVDDSQLPKDRFSAERLKGVDSTLKIQPAELGDSAVYLCASSSLAGLYNEQFFGPGTRLTVL.